The clone carrying this T cell receptor beta chain came up many times. Time point reported: sample taken at primary tumor resection. Tumor, nontumor lung or frozen PBMC supplied whole RNA that was sequenced unsorted. The cohort: some 73 early-stage, untreated non-small cell lung cancer patients. Per germline, CDR1 SGDLS and CDR2 YYNGEE. This CDR3 region has 14 residues. V lost 0 bases and J lost 2, with 8 bases in between. This entry is derived from a study of spatial heterogeneity in lung cancer. In the study overall: Every unique TCR and UMI combination, on average, appeared more than ten times in raw reads.

Individually, TCR cDNA molecules were each labelled with a unique molecular identifier. TCRdb re-derived calls from the 5' RACE reads in MiXCR, one entry per CDR3 protein. Of some 70,000 distinct CDR3 sequences in the sample, about an eighth were seen once. The chain couples TRBV9 to TRBJ2-5, with D possibly matching TRBD2 (6 bases). This TCR was sampled from a male donor with early-stage non-small cell lung cancer. The material was PBMCs, obtained at surgery. This CDR3 is CASSVESGQETQYF. In DNA, the CDR3 is TGTGCCAGCAGCGTAGAAAGCGGGCAAGAGACCCAGTACTTC.